The next 15 T cell receptor beta chains were all read from a single sample in a study of technical replicates of blood from a few donors. Method: immunoSEQ multiplex PCR; TCRdb's copy keeps in-frame clones and lacks some. The data show over 85,000 clones, about 95% seen once. Specimen: T cells isolated from PBMCs. The receptor source for this set is a human donor in good health.

The chain employs TRBV9 and TRBJ1-2; TRBD1 might be the D (5 bases). Germline CDR1 is SGDLS and CDR2 is YYNGEE. Trimming stripped 0 bases from V and 5 bases from J, with 14 bases between. The CDR3 contains 15 residues. The DNA of the CDR3 is TGTGCCAGCAGCGTAGCTACGGGGGACCCTTATGGCTACACCTTC. This encodes CASSVATGDPYGYTF.

This chain connects TRBV10-3 to TRBJ1-1, with TRBD1 identical over 8 bases. Looked up from germline, CDR1 is ENHRY and CDR2 is SYGVKD. The CDR3 runs 15 residues. Unmatched junction bases numbered 5, after V lost 5 bases and J lost 0 bases. The CDR3, as DNA: TGTGCCATCAGTTTACAGGGACAGGTGAACACTGAAGCTTTCTTT. This encodes CAISLQGQVNTEAFF.

The chain carries TRBV19 and TRBJ2-2; D might be TRBD1 (5 bases). V was cut by 10 bases and J by 1 base, with 13 bases left in between. Germline V gives CDR1 LNHDA, CDR2 SQIVND (reference sequence). The CDR3 runs 14 residues. CDR3 loop: CATRQILNTGELFF. As DNA, the CDR3 is TGTGCCACCCGACAGATCCTGAACACCGGGGAGCTGTTTTTT.

The CDR3 sequence: CASSFSILNTEAFF. In DNA, the CDR3 is TGTGCCAGCAGTTTTTCCATCCTGAACACTGAAGCTTTCTTT. The rearrangement uses TRBV6-5 and TRBJ1-1; D is unclear. The CDR3 sequence is 14 residues long. Germline V CDR1 and CDR2: MNHEY, SVGAGI. V lost 4 bases and J lost 0, with 9 bases in between.

The chain couples TRBV15 to TRBJ1-5; 7 bases are shared with TRBD1. Germline CDR1 reads LNHNV; CDR2 reads YYDKDF (reference sequence). Trimming took 4 bases from V and 5 from J; bases not matched to a gene: 8. The CDR3 is 15 amino acids. The DNA for the CDR3 is TGTGCCACCAGCAAGGAGAGGGGGCTGGATCAGCCCCAGCATTTT. Its protein is CATSKERGLDQPQHF.

This chain links TRBV2 with TRBJ2-1; D unclear. The CDR3 is made up of 12 amino acids. The V gene's germline CDR1 is SNHLY and CDR2 FYNNEI. The V and J ends lost 6 bases and 6 bases respectively, with 9 bases between them. The CDR3 loop is CASSPDSNEQFF. As DNA, the CDR3 is TGTGCCAGCAGCCCCGACTCCAATGAGCAGTTCTTC.

CDR3 amino acids: CASSDWASNTEAFF. The CDR3 nucleotides read TGTGCCAGCAGCGATTGGGCATCGAACACTGAAGCTTTCTTT. The chain joins TRBV9 to TRBJ1-1; D ambiguous. The germline V gene has CDR1 SGDLS and CDR2 YYNGEE. The CDR3 extends over 14 amino acids. V shed 3 bases and J shed 1 base, with 10 bases lying between them.

The V and J genes are TRBV6-5 and TRBJ2-1; 8 bases fit TRBD2. V dropped 7 bases and J dropped 3; count of bases not matched to a gene: 5. The CDR3 spans 14 residues. The germline V gene has CDR1 MNHEY and CDR2 SVGAGI. The CDR3 region has the DNA TGTGCCAGCATTGGGACTAGGAACTACAATGAGCAGTTCTTC. As protein: CASIGTRNYNEQFF.

The chain carries TRBV6-6 and TRBJ1-3; 8 bases are shared with TRBD1. There are 14 residues in the CDR3. V lost 7 bases, J lost 9 bases, and 11 bases stayed unmatched. The germline gives CDR1 MNHNY, CDR2 SVGAGI (reference sequence). CDR3 coding DNA: TGTGCCAGCACTACAGGGGGTGCTCGGGCCACCATATATTTT. It specifies CASTTGGARATIYF.

The chain joins TRBV7-2 to TRBJ1-3; perhaps TRBD1 as D (6 bases). CDR1 and CDR2 (germline): SGHTA, FQGNSA. The ends were cut back, 1 base at V and 4 bases at J, with 14 bases in the middle. The CDR3 sequence is 16 residues long. Here the CDR3 reads CASSLDRASGGNTIYF. DNA of the CDR3: TGTGCCAGCAGCTTAGACAGGGCATCGGGAGGAAACACCATATATTTT.

The chain links TRBV4-2 to TRBJ1-5; a weak D match, TRBD1 (5 bases). V was pared by 0 bases and J by 6 bases, with 15 bases between. CDR3 size: 16 residues. From germline, CDR1 is LGHNA and CDR2 YNFKEQ. CDR3 residues: CASSQDFYQGGQPQHF. CDR3 DNA sequence: TGTGCCAGCAGCCAAGATTTTTATCAGGGAGGTCAGCCCCAGCATTTT.

The chain carries TRBV7-2 and TRBJ1-1; 10 bases map to TRBD1. CDR1 is SGHTA, CDR2 FQGNSA, per germline. V lost 3 bases and J lost 5; bases outside the gene matches: 6. The CDR3 loop spans 15 amino acids. The CDR3 here is CASSLDGTGDTEAFF. The DNA of the CDR3 is TGTGCCAGCAGCTTGGACGGGACAGGGGATACTGAAGCTTTCTTT.

The CDR3 coding sequence is TGTGCCAGCAGCGATAAACCGGGACTGAGTTATGGCTACACCTTC. Translating it yields CASSDKPGLSYGYTF. The J gene is TRBJ1-2, the V gene TRBV7-2; possible D gene TRBD1, 5 bases. The CDR3 has 15 amino acids. Per the germline V gene, CDR1 is SGHTA and CDR2 is FQGNSA. The V end lost 5 bases, the J end lost 5 bases, and 18 bases lay between the germline ends.

This chain links TRBV7-7 with TRBJ2-1, with TRBD2 identical over 7 bases. The length of the CDR3 is 13 residues. The V and J ends lost 5 bases and 7 bases, in that order; junction bases with no gene match: 5. Germline V lookup: CDR1 SSHAT, CDR2 FNYEAQ (reference sequence). In nucleotides, the CDR3 is TGTGCCAGCAGCCCCGGGACTAATAATGAGCAGTTCTTC. It is translated as CASSPGTNNEQFF.

V gene TRBV19 combines with J gene TRBJ2-7; 7 positions match TRBD2. Losses at the gene ends were 4 bases for V and 5 bases for J; bases not matched to a gene: 8. The CDR3 covers 14 residues. Germline assignment: CDR1 LNHDA and CDR2 SQIVND (reference sequence). The CDR3 DNA reads TGTGCCAGTAGTAGAGTTACGGGAGGCGACGAGCAGTACTTC. This codes for CASSRVTGGDEQYF.